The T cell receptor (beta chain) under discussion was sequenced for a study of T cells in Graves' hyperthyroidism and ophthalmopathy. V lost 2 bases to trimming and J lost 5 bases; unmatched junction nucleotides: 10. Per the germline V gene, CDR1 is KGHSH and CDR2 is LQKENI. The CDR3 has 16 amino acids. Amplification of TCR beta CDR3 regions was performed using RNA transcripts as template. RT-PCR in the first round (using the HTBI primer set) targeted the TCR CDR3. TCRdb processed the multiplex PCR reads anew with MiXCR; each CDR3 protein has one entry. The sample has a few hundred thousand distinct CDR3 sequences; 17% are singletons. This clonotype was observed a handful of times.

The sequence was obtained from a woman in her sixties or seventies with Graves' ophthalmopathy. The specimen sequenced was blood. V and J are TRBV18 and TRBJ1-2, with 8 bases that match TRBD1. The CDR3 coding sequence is TGTGCCAGCTCACCAGGACAGGGAGCCTTTTTGTATGGCTACACCTTC. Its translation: CASSPGQGAFLYGYTF.